These 19 T cell receptor beta chains came from one sample sequenced in a study of T-cell reconstitution after alpha-beta-depleted transplantation in children. A TCRbeta library incorporating unique molecular identifiers was prepared. MiXCR, run by TCRdb on the PCR reads, gives a single entry per CDR3 protein. The sample has some 200,000 distinct CDR3 sequences; about 8.7% are singletons. Sequenced here: PBMCs, mostly from graft donor cells, sampled 360 days after TCRalphabeta/CD19-depleted stem cell transplant. These receptors came from a male patient aged 2-9 years who had a stem cell transplant for acute myeloid leukemia, so the T cells may come from the graft donor.

The CDR3 sequence: CASSIKNTGELFF. CDR3 in DNA: TGTGCCAGTAGTATCAAGAACACCGGGGAGCTGTTTTTT. The chain carries TRBV19 and TRBJ2-2; D is uncertain. The CDR3 extends over 13 amino acids. The germline CDR1 and CDR2 sequences are LNHDA and SQIVND (reference sequence). V lost 3 bases, J lost 1 base, and 3 bases lay in between.

The chain uses TRBV7-6 and TRBJ2-1; D remains ambiguous. Trimming took off 1 base at V and 3 bases at J, with 7 bases between the two ends. CDR1 is SGHVS, CDR2 FNYEAQ, per germline. The CDR3 contains 14 residues. CDR3 sequence (DNA): TGTGCCAGCAGCTTAGTCGAATACTACAATGAGCAGTTCTTC. It codes for CASSLVEYYNEQFF.

Worth noting for this clonotype: A much larger clone is a single base away; this may be a read error. Lacking the conserved final phenylalanine or tryptophan, this CDR3 likely reflects a read error. The rearrangement links TRBV7-2 to TRBJ2-5, with 8 bases fitting TRBD2. This CDR3 contains 13 residues. With 1 base clipped from V and 7 bases from J, the junction kept 2 bases outside the gene matches. Germline CDR1 SGHTA, CDR2 FQGNSA. In DNA form, the CDR3 reads TGTGCCAGCAGCTTAGTCCTAGCGGGGACCCAGTACGTC. Protein: CASSLVLAGTQYV.

This clonotype was found many times. CDR3 region: CASSSMGRGLAGAYNEQFF. The CDR3 nucleotides are TGTGCCAGCAGCTCAATGGGACGTGGACTAGCGGGAGCATACAATGAGCAGTTCTTC. V gene TRBV13 combines with J gene TRBJ2-1, with 13 positions matching TRBD2. The V gene's germline CDR1 is PRHDT and CDR2 FYEKMQ (reference sequence). This CDR3 is 19 amino acids long. V shed 4 bases and J 4 bases; nucleotides not matched to a gene: 13.

This clonotype was counted at least ten times. This chain connects TRBV29-1 to TRBJ2-5; D is ambiguous. In germline, CDR1 is SQVTM, CDR2 ANQGSEA. The CDR3 sequence is 11 residues long. Trimming removed 7 bases at V and 2 bases at J, with 8 bases between. The CDR3 DNA follows: TGCAGCGGAGGAGTACAAGAGACCCAGTACTTC. Its translation: CSGGVQETQYF.

The sample holds a few counts of this clonotype. The chain combines TRBV5-1 with TRBJ2-7; D tentatively fits TRBD1 or TRBD2 (6 bases each). Germline CDR1 and CDR2: SGHRS and YFSETQ. V lost 3 bases, J lost 2 bases, and 12 bases lay in between. The CDR3 length is 14 residues. The CDR3, as DNA: TGCGCCAGCAGCTCGGGGGCGTCCCCCTACGAGCAGTACTTC. As protein: CASSSGASPYEQYF.

A word on this clonotype: This may be a read error: a much more frequent sequence differs by one nucleotide. The chain carries TRBV10-3 and TRBJ2-5, with 9 nucleotides matching TRBD1. The V segment lost 10 bases and the J segment 5 bases; nucleotides outside the gene matches: 14. This CDR3 spans 15 amino acids. Per the germline V gene, CDR1 is ENHRY and CDR2 is SYGVKD. Here the CDR3 DNA reads TGTGCCACTTACGACAGGGGGAAGCGCCATGAGACCCAGTACTTC. Amino acid sequence: CATYDRGKRHETQYF.

This chain connects TRBV20-1 to TRBJ1-4; D is uncertain. Per the germline V gene, CDR1 is DFQATT and CDR2 is SNEGSKA (reference sequence). This CDR3 has 11 residues. V was pared by 6 bases and J by 7 bases, with 9 bases between. CDR3 region: CSALTGEKLFF. Here the CDR3 DNA reads TGCAGTGCGCTTACCGGTGAAAAACTGTTTTTT.

This clonotype was counted only a few times. This chain connects TRBV20-1 to TRBJ1-4; a weak D match, TRBD1 (5 bases). V was pared by 4 bases and J by 10 bases, with 19 bases between. Germline V gene sequence: CDR1 DFQATT, CDR2 SNEGSKA (reference sequence). The CDR3 is made up of 14 amino acids. The CDR3 DNA reads as TGCAGTGCTAACTGGGACGGGCGGGTTGGAAAACTGTTTTTT. Its protein product is CSANWDGRVGKLFF.

A word on this clonotype: At one end, the junction sequence differs from germline, possibly due to a read error. The chain has TRBV20-1 and TRBJ2-1; 12 bases align to TRBD2. This CDR3 is 16 amino acids long. Germline assignment: CDR1 DFQATT and CDR2 SNEGSKA (reference sequence). The CDR3 loop is CCARGLAGGPYNEQFF. Here the CDR3 DNA reads TGCTGTGCTAGAGGTCTAGCGGGAGGGCCCTACAATGAGCAGTTCTTC.

This clonotype turned up a few times. The chain recombines TRBV27 with TRBJ1-1; D gene ambiguous. Trimming removed 0 bases at V and 4 bases at J, with 12 bases between. Germline values: CDR1 MNHEY, CDR2 SMNVEV (reference sequence). The CDR3 runs 15 residues. CDR3 protein: CASSLSKTVGTEAFF. For the CDR3, the DNA is TGTGCCAGCAGTTTATCGAAGACGGTGGGCACTGAAGCTTTCTTT.

The chain is built from TRBV7-6 and TRBJ2-6; D unclear. The germline V gene has CDR1 SGHVS and CDR2 FNYEAQ. Trimming stripped 2 bases from V and 0 bases from J, with 8 bases between. This CDR3 contains 16 residues. The CDR3 is CASSLYHLSGANVLTF. Here the CDR3 DNA reads TGTGCCAGCAGCTTATACCACCTCTCTGGGGCCAACGTCCTGACTTTC.

This clonotype showed up just a few times. V and J are TRBV9 and TRBJ2-2; D might be TRBD2 (6 bases). In germline, CDR1 is SGDLS, CDR2 YYNGEE. V was trimmed by 3 bases and J by 0 bases, leaving 12 bases between them. The CDR3 runs to 16 residues. CDR3 DNA sequence: TGTGCCAGCAGCGGGGGGGTCCAGGCGAACACCGGGGAGCTGTTTTTT. This codes for CASSGGVQANTGELFF.

V gene TRBV20-1 combines with J gene TRBJ2-3; tentatively, D is TRBD1 or TRBD2 (5 bases each). CDR3 length: 14 amino acids. The germline CDR1 and CDR2 sequences are DFQATT and SNEGSKA (reference sequence). Trimming removed 5 bases at V and 8 bases at J, with 20 bases between. The DNA for the CDR3 is TGCAGTGCTCCTCGGGACGCGCTACTTAGTACGCAGTATTTT. This gives the protein CSAPRDALLSTQYF.

This clonotype has more than one count but fewer than ten. The CDR3 reads CASTPAQGSYGYTF. CDR3 DNA: TGTGCCAGCACCCCCGCCCAGGGCAGCTATGGCTACACCTTC. The rearrangement joins TRBV6-1 to TRBJ1-2; D is possibly TRBD1 (5 bases). CDR1 and CDR2 (germline): MNHNS, SASEGT. Deletions cut 7 bases from V and 4 bases from J, with 16 bases between. This CDR3 region has 14 residues.

In its sample, this clonotype was seen a few times. The chain couples TRBV5-1 to TRBJ2-7, with 10 bases that match TRBD1. Germline V gene data show CDR1 as SGHRS and CDR2 as YFSETQ. The ends lost 2 bases at V and 6 bases at J; junction bases unmatched: 5. The CDR3 is 14 amino acids. The CDR3 nucleotides are TGCGCCAGCAGCTTCGGGACAGGGGCTACCGAGCAGTACTTC. Its protein is CASSFGTGATEQYF.

This clonotype was picked up many times. V usage is TRBV29-1 and J usage is TRBJ2-7, with 8 nucleotides matching TRBD1. CDR1 and CDR2 from the germline V gene are SQVTM and ANQGSEA. CDR3 length: 13 amino acids. Unmatched junction bases numbered 7, after V lost 3 bases and J lost 6 bases. CDR3 bases: TGCAGCGTTGATAGGACAGGGTCTCCCGAGCAGTACTTC. This gives the protein CSVDRTGSPEQYF.

Only a few counts were recorded for this clonotype. The V call is TRBV7-6, the J call TRBJ2-7; 7 nucleotides line up with TRBD1. The V and J ends lost 5 bases and 6 bases, in that order; junction bases with no gene match: 4. Germline CDR1 is SGHVS and CDR2 is FNYEAQ. The CDR3 runs to 12 residues. As DNA, the CDR3 is TGTGCCAGCAGCGTCTCAGGGGGCGAGCAGTACGTC. Its translation is CASSVSGGEQYV.

The sample holds many counts of this clonotype. J is TRBJ2-3 and V is TRBV25-1; 7 bases line up with TRBD1. The trim removed 0 bases at V and 0 bases at J, leaving 3 bases unmatched. Germline V gives CDR1 MGHDK, CDR2 SYGVNS. The CDR3 runs to 16 residues. The CDR3 DNA follows: TGTGCCAGCAGTGAATATGGGACAGCCAGCACAGATACGCAGTATTTT. Its protein is CASSEYGTASTDTQYF.